Sequencing of this T cell receptor beta chain was carried out in a study of T cell responses to AZD1222 COVID-19 vaccine. The study's findings and limits: The peak T cell response came first, and repertoires were sampled only after it.

Worth noting for this clone: Antigen: not known.

The method was immunoSEQ multiplex PCR; TCRdb's version includes in-frame clones alone and lacks a portion of them. The sample contains some 86,000 clones, roughly 86% of which appear only once. Trimming removed 5 bases at V and 1 base at J, with 23 bases between. The CDR3 extends over 18 amino acids. Per the germline V gene, CDR1 is SGHDN and CDR2 is FVKESK. Source: peripheral blood, taken 28 days after the second AZD1222 dose. The sequence was collected from an adult who received the AZD1222 COVID-19 vaccine. V usage is TRBV14 and J usage is TRBJ1-1, with D perhaps TRBD1 (5 bases). CDR3 residues: CASSKRDQGVIRNTEAFF. The CDR3 DNA reads TGTGCCAGCAGCAAAAGGGATCAGGGCGTGATCCGGAACACTGAAGCTTTCTTT.